Here is one T cell receptor beta chain with its context. Its matching antigen is unknown. The data stem from a study of monozygotic twins with inflammatory bowel disease. After re-calling the 5' RACE reads, TCRdb lists one entry per CDR3 protein, DNA absent. The data show 150,000 or so distinct CDR3 sequences, and the top ten clones hold 1% to 1.5%. The CDR3 is 17 amino acids. Germline-derived CDR1 and CDR2 are WSHSY and SAAADI. The study's findings and limits: Fewer shared clonotypes with others were found in IBD patients than in healthy twins, especially with disease activity.

The chain carries TRBV10-2 and TRBJ2-5. The sequence was obtained from a human donor with ulcerative colitis or Crohn's disease, or a healthy co-twin of an affected twin (not recorded which). The sequenced sample was blood. The CDR3 loop is CASREHRVNLLGETQYF.